A single T cell receptor (beta chain) is shown here with its context. Germline V gives CDR1 LGHNT, CDR2 FRNRAP. The CDR3 has 16 amino acids. Trimming shortened V by 2 bases and J by 7 bases, and 20 bases separated the two germline ends. The data were taken from a study of control samples from healthy donors and cancer patients. Clones were sequenced by immunoSEQ multiplex PCR, and TCRdb holds only the in-frame ones, with some missing. The sample holds 79,000 or so clones; roughly nine tenths are singletons and the top ten take 9% to 10%. The V call is TRBV12-5, the J call TRBJ1-2, with no clear D. The sequenced sample was PBMCs. This TCR came from a woman aged 45-59 years with colorectal cancer. The CDR3 here is CASGLTVESTAPGYTF. Here the CDR3 DNA reads TGTGCTAGTGGTTTGACAGTGGAGAGTACAGCTCCTGGCTACACCTTC.